This T cell receptor beta chain was sequenced during a study of cytomegalovirus exposure and HLA in healthy donors. PCR was performed using 60 Vbeta and 13 Jbeta primers. Data came from immunoSEQ multiplex PCR; TCRdb stores just in-frame clones and leaves some out. This listing includes over 150,000 clones. The CDR3 has 17 amino acids. Germline loops: CDR1 SGHVS, CDR2 FQNEAQ. Trimming cost V 2 bases and J 8 bases; bases outside gene matches: 14. On this clone: Its antigen remains unknown.

Findings and limits, study-wide: The productive fraction for most TCR beta V segments was about 87% or about 30% in an earlier analysis.

This rearrangement joins TRBV7-8 to TRBJ1-2; 10 bases are a match to TRBD1. Sequencing was carried out using PBMCs. The receptor was derived from a boy younger than 18 in good health and CMV-seronegative. The CDR3 reads CASSLLVRGQGVEGYTF. CDR3 bases: TGTGCCAGCAGCTTATTGGTCAGAGGACAGGGGGTTGAGGGCTACACCTTC.